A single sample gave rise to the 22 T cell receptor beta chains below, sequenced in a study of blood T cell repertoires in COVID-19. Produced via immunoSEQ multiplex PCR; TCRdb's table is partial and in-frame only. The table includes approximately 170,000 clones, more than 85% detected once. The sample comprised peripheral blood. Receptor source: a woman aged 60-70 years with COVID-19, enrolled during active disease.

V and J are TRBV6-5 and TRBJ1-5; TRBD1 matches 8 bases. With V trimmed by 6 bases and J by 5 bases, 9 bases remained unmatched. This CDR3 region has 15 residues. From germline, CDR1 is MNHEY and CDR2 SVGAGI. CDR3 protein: CASSRDRGSDQPQHF. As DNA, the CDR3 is TGTGCCAGCAGCCGAGACAGGGGAAGTGATCAGCCCCAGCATTTT.

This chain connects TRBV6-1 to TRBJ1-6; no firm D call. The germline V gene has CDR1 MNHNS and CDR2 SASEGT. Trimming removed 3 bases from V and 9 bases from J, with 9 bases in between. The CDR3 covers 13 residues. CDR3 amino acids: CASSDTASSPLHF. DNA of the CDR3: TGTGCCAGCAGTGACACCGCGAGTTCACCCCTCCACTTT.

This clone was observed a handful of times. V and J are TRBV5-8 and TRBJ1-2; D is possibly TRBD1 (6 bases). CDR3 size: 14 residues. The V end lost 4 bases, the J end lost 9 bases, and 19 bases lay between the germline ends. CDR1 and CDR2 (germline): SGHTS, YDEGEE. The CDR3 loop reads CASSRVRGAVSYTF. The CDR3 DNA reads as TGTGCCAGCAGCCGAGTCAGGGGCGCGGTGAGCTACACCTTC.

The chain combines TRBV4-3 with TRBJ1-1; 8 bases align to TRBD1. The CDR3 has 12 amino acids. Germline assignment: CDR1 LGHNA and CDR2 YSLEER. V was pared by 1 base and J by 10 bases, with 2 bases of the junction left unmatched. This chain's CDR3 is CASSQGTGPAFF. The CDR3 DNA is TGCGCCAGCAGCCAAGGGACAGGGCCAGCTTTCTTT.

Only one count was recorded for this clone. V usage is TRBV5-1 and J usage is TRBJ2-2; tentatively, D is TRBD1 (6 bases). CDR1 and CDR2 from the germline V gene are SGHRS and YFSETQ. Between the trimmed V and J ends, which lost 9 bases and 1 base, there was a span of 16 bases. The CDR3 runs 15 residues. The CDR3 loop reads CATNRDTMNTGELFF. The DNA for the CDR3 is TGCGCCACCAATCGGGACACGATGAACACCGGGGAGCTGTTTTTT.

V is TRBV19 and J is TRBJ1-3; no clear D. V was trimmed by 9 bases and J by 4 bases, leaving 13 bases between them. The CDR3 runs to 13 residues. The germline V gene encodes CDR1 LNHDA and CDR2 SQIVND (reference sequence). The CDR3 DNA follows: TGTGCCAGCTCCCAGGTGCAAGGAAACACCATATATTTT. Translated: CASSQVQGNTIYF. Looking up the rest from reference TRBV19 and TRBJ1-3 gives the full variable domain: DGGITQSPKYLFRKEGQNVTLSCEQNLNHDAMYWYRQDPGQGLRLIYYSQIVNDFQKGDIAEGYSVSREKKESFPLTVTSAQKNPTAFYLCASSQVQGNTIYFGEGSWLTVV.

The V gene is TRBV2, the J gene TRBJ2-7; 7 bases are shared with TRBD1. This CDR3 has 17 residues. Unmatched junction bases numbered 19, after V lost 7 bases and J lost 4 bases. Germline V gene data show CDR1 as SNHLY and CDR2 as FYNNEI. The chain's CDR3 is CASMIVGAAGGSYEQYF. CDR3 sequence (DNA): TGTGCCAGCATGATCGTGGGGGCTGCAGGGGGAAGTTACGAGCAGTACTTC. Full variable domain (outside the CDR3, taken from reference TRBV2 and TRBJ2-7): EPEVTQTPSHQVTQMGQEVILRCVPISNHLYFYWYRQILGQKVEFLVSFYNNEISEKSEIFDDQFSVERPDGSNFTLKIRSTKLEDSAMYFCASMIVGAAGGSYEQYFGPGTRLTVT.

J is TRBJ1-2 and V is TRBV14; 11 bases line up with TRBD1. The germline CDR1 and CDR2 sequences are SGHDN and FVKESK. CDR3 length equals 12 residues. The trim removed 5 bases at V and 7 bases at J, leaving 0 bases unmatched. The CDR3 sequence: CASSGQGAGYTF. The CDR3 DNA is TGTGCCAGCAGCGGACAGGGGGCTGGCTACACCTTC.

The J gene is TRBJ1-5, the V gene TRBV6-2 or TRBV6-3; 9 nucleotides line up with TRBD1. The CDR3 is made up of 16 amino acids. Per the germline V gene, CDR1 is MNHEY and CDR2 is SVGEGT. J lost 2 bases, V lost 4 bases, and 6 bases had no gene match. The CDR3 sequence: CASSSGQGLGNQPQHF. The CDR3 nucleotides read TGTGCCAGCAGTTCCGGACAGGGGCTGGGCAATCAGCCCCAGCATTTT.

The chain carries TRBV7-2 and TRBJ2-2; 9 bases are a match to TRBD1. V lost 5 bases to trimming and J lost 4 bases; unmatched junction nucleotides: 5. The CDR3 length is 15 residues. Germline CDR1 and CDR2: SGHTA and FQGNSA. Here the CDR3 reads CASSPLTGGTGELFF. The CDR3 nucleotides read TGTGCCAGCAGCCCCCTGACAGGGGGCACCGGGGAGCTGTTTTTT.

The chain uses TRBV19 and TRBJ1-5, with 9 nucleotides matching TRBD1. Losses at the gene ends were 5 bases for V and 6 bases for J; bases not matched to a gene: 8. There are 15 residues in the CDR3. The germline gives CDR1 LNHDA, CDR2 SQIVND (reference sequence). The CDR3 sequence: CASSGRDRGGQPQHF. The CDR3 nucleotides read TGTGCCAGTAGTGGTCGAGACAGGGGGGGTCAGCCCCAGCATTTT.

The CDR3 spells CASSFRRGRYEQYF. The CDR3 bases are TGTGCCAGCAGCTTTCGGAGGGGCAGATACGAGCAGTACTTC. The rearrangement links TRBV5-6 to TRBJ2-7, with D possibly TRBD2 on 6 matching bases. The germline V gene encodes CDR1 SGHDT and CDR2 YYEEEE. V was clipped by 2 bases and J by 4 bases, with 13 bases between them. This CDR3 has 14 amino acids.

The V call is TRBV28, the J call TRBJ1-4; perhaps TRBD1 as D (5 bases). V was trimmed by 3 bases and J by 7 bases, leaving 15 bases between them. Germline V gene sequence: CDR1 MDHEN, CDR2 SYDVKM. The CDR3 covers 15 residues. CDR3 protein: CASSLDRGEFEKLFF. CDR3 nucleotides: TGTGCCAGCAGTTTGGATAGGGGCGAGTTTGAAAAACTGTTTTTT.

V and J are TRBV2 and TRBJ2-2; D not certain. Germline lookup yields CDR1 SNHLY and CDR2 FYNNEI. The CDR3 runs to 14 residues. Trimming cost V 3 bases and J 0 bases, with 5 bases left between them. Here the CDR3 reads CASSDRTNTGELFF. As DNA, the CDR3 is TGTGCCAGCAGTGACAGAACGAACACCGGGGAGCTGTTTTTT.

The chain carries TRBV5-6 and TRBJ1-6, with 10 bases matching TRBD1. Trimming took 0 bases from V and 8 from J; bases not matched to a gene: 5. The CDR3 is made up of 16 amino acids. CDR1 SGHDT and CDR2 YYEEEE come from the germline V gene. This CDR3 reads CASSLASGTGDSPLHF. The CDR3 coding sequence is TGTGCCAGCAGCTTGGCCTCCGGGACAGGGGATTCACCCCTCCACTTT.

CDR3 in DNA: TGTGCCAGTTCGGGGGGCGGTGAAAAACTGTTTTTT. It codes for CASSGGGEKLFF. This chain connects TRBV6-5 to TRBJ1-4; D is possibly TRBD1 (6 bases). The CDR3 loop spans 12 amino acids. V lost 9 bases and J lost 7, with 12 bases in between. Germline V gene lookup returns CDR1 MNHEY and CDR2 SVGAGI.

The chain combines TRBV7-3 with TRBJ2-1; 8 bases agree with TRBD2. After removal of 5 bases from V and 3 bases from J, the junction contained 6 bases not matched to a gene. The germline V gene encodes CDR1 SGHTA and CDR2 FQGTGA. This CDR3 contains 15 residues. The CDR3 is CASSLGGGFYNEQFF. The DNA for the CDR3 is TGTGCCAGCAGCCTCGGCGGGGGGTTCTACAATGAGCAGTTCTTC.

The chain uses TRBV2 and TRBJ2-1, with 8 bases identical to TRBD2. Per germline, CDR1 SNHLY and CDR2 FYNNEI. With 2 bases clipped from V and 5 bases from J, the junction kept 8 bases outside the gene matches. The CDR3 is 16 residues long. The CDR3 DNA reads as TGTGCCAGCAGTGAATTTTCGGGGGGGCTCGACAATGAGCAGTTCTTC. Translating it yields CASSEFSGGLDNEQFF. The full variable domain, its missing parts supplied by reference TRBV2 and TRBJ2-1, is EPEVTQTPSHQVTQMGQEVILRCVPISNHLYFYWYRQILGQKVEFLVSFYNNEISEKSEIFDDQFSVERPDGSNFTLKIRSTKLEDSAMYFCASSEFSGGLDNEQFFGPGTRLTVL.

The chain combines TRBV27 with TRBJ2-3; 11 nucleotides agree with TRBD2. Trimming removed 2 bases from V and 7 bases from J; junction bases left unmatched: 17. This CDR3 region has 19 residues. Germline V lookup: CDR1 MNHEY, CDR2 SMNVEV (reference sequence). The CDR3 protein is CASSLGVRLAGGYVYTQYF. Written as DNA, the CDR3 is TGTGCCAGCAGTTTAGGGGTGCGGCTAGCGGGGGGTTATGTTTATACGCAGTATTTT.

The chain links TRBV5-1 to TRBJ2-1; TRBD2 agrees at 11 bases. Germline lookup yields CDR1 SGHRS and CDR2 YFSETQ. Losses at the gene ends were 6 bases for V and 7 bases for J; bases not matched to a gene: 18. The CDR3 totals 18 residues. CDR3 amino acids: CASTRGSGGANPWNEQFF. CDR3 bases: TGCGCCAGCACCCGGGGTAGCGGGGGGGCGAATCCGTGGAATGAGCAGTTCTTC.

CDR3 coding DNA: TGTGCCACCAGTGATTTGATGGGCGCTGGAAACACCATATATTTT. Protein product: CATSDLMGAGNTIYF. The chain carries TRBV24-1 and TRBJ1-3; no clear D gene. V was trimmed by 0 bases and J by 2 bases, leaving 7 bases between them. CDR3 size: 15 residues. Germline CDR1 KGHDR, CDR2 SFDVKD.

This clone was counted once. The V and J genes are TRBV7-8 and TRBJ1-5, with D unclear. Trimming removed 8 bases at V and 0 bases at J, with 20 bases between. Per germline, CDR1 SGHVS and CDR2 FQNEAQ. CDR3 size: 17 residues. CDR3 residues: CASANRVSEYSNQPQHF. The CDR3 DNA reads TGTGCCAGCGCCAACCGGGTCAGTGAGTATAGCAATCAGCCCCAGCATTTT.